The next 8 T cell receptor beta chains were all read from a single sample in a study of metastatic and nonmetastatic thyroid tumors. TCRdb re-clonotyped the PCR reads through MiXCR. Found here are roughly 13,000 clones, 25% to 40% of them singletons; the top ten hold 15% to 19%. Patients had received no treatment of any kind before thyroid surgery. The specimen sequenced was tumor tissue. The source is a male donor with papillary thyroid cancer or a benign thyroid nodule (not recorded which). Some clones in this sample may be carry-over from other donors' samples.

V and J are TRBV3-1 and TRBJ2-7, with 15 positions matching TRBD2. The trim removed 1 base at V and 12 bases at J, leaving 10 bases unmatched. Per the germline V gene, CDR1 is LGHDT and CDR2 is YNNKEL (reference sequence). The CDR3 contains 16 residues. DNA for the CDR3: TGTGCCAGCAGCCAAGGACAGGGACTAGCGGGAGGAAGGGCGTACTTC. Translation gives CASSQGQGLAGGRAYF.

The CDR3, as DNA: TGCGCCAGCAGCCAAGTTCTAACTGGACGCTCTGGGTCCACCGTCCTGACTTTC. Translation gives CASSQVLTGRSGSTVLTF. The V gene is TRBV4-1, the J gene TRBJ2-6, with D unclear. Deletions cut 1 base from V and 12 bases from J, with 25 bases between. The length of the CDR3 is 18 residues. Germline-derived CDR1 and CDR2 are MGHRA and YSYEKL.

By sample share, this clone is medium-sized. This sequence joins TRBV5-6 and TRBJ2-7; 9 bases match TRBD1. Germline V gene data show CDR1 as SGHDT and CDR2 as YYEEEE. The length of the CDR3 is 15 residues. V lost 2 bases and J lost 5; bases outside the gene matches: 8. Here the CDR3 DNA reads TGTGCCAGCAGCTTTTGGGACAGGGTTTCTCACGAGCAGTACTTC. Its protein is CASSFWDRVSHEQYF.

V gene TRBV6-2 or TRBV6-3 combines with J gene TRBJ1-3, with a possible D match to TRBD1 (5 bases). With 8 bases removed from V and 4 bases from J, the gap between germline ends came to 21 bases. CDR1 is MNHEY and CDR2 is SVGEGT in the germline V gene. The CDR3 contains 16 residues. CDR3 residues: CASGKSDLGAGNTIYF. CDR3 DNA sequence: TGTGCCAGCGGAAAGTCGGATCTTGGGGCAGGAAACACCATATATTTT.

In this sample, this clone turned up many times. The rearrangement uses TRBV7-2 and TRBJ2-5; 10 bases are shared with TRBD2. The germline CDR1 and CDR2 sequences are SGHTA and FQGNSA. J was trimmed by 3 bases and V by 3 bases; bases with no gene match: 7. This CDR3 has 16 amino acids. CDR3 amino acids: CASSFPSGRPKETQYF. CDR3 bases: TGTGCCAGCAGCTTTCCTAGCGGGAGACCAAAAGAGACCCAGTACTTC.

V is TRBV14 and J is TRBJ2-6; TRBD1 aligns across 11 bases. V dropped 0 bases and J dropped 2; count of bases not matched to a gene: 6. This CDR3 comprises 19 residues. CDR1 and CDR2 (germline): SGHDN, FVKESK. The CDR3 protein is CASSQDAGQGAPGANVLTF. CDR3 nucleotides: TGTGCCAGCAGCCAAGACGCCGGACAGGGGGCGCCTGGGGCCAACGTCCTGACTTTC.

This clone ranks as medium-sized (0.01 to 0.1%). The chain links TRBV14 to TRBJ2-6; D gene ambiguous. CDR1 SGHDN and CDR2 FVKESK come from the germline V gene. With 4 bases removed from V and 2 bases from J, the gap between germline ends came to 9 bases. This CDR3 region has 15 residues. The CDR3 DNA reads TGTGCCAGCAGCCCTCAAATCGCTGGGGCCAACGTCCTGACTTTC. Its protein product is CASSPQIAGANVLTF. Full variable domain (remainder filled in from reference TRBV14 and TRBJ2-6): EAGVTQFPSHSVIEKGQTVTLRCDPISGHDNLYWYRRVMGKEIKFLLHFVKESKQDESGMPNNRFLAERTGGTYSTLKVQPAELEDSGVYFCASSPQIAGANVLTFGAGSRLTVL.

The chain recombines TRBV12-3 or TRBV12-4 with TRBJ2-7; TRBD2 might be the D (6 bases). The CDR3 has 15 amino acids. V dropped 6 bases and J dropped 2 bases, with 17 bases sitting between them. The CDR3 DNA is TGTGCCAGCAGCCCAGGTGGTAGCGGCACCTACGAGCAGTACTTC. It encodes CASSPGGSGTYEQYF.